This T cell receptor beta chain was captured in a study of blood T cell repertoires in COVID-19 (dated by TCRdb to about 2020). Broadly, across the study: Samples covering the acute and convalescent phases of COVID-19 were provided by collaborators in the United States, Italy and Spain. The prospective study material was composed of cDNA or gDNA derived from T cells, B-cell-depleted T cells, or PBMCs. Deeply sampled blood TCRbeta repertoires from subjects exposed to, actively infected with, or recovered from COVID-19 were included in the dataset. Where available, HLA class I and class II types were obtained from metadata supplied by the sample provider rather than from assay-based typing. The samples were drawn from two sources: the first 160 participants of the ongoing ImmuneRACE study, and 1,254 subjects contributed by 6 global collaborators. A freely available public database, intended as a resource for researchers studying the immune response to SARS-CoV-2, is where the repertoires were released. Sample metadata almost always included a de-identified subject ID, COVID-19 status, age in years and sex. The research as a whole found: Clinical and demographic metadata were provided uncurated, with the amount varying by source and participant.

Participants in the prospective study were aged roughly 18 to 100 years, lived in 24 United States geographic areas, and enrolled through a virtual design. Cohort assignment in the prospective study relied on participant-reported clinical history from a screening survey and a study questionnaire. Recovered participants in ImmuneRACE Cohort 3 were defined as having two consecutive negative NP/OP PCR tests, clearance from a healthcare professional, or resolution of symptoms. In the prospective study, mobile phlebotomists collected whole blood, serum and a nasopharyngeal or oropharyngeal swab from each participant. Prospective study participants could optionally give additional blood draws and questionnaires over an approximately two-month period. Before DNA extraction, prospective study blood samples were shipped either frozen or at room temperature. Turning to this clone: No cognate antigen has been identified for it. No clone much larger than this one lies a single base away; base qualities are absent.

The CDR3, cysteine through phenylalanine, is 13 amino acids long. Only the CDR3 part of the read is kept: 39 bases, read in frame from the first base. CDR1 SGHRS and CDR2 YFSETQ were looked up in the germline V gene. V loses 4 bases, J loses 7 bases, and the germline ends lie 9 bases apart. TCRbeta CDR3 regions were amplified from genomic DNA by means of the immunoSEQ Assay, a bias-controlled multiplex PCR. From the authors' description of their analysis: The number of nucleated cells in each sample was estimated by amplification of reference gene primers within the assay. To quantify the absolute abundance of each unique TCRbeta CDR3 rearrangement, sequence reads were collapsed and filtered. For each sample, productive Simpson clonality was calculated as the square root of Simpson's diversity index across productive rearrangements. Drawn from immuneACCESS, this table holds only the in-frame rearrangements with V and J called that TCRdb kept. Clones are partly lost; checked studies trace under half to an unresolved V gene and leave the rest unexplained. V, J and clone size derive from that table, while D and trimming were established from the DNA sequence. The sample records roughly 170,000 clones, less than 85% of which are singletons. The biggest ten clones account for 3.5% to 5% of the sample.

Sequencing was done on a sample of PBMCs or T cells enriched from blood (not recorded which). This receptor was identified in a woman aged 50 to 65 who had recovered from COVID-19. The sequence links TRBV5-1 to TRBJ1-6, with no confident D gene call. The nucleotides are TGCGCCAGCAGCGGCACAGAAAATTCACCCCTCCACTTT. Its protein product is CASSGTENSPLHF.